This T cell receptor (beta chain) originates from a study of shared clonotypes between healthy human individuals. Of note for this clone: Its cognate antigen is unknown.

Per the authors' pipeline: ImmunoSEQ output held junction-only sequences without quality scores, so filtering differed. This table comes from immunoSEQ multiplex PCR, and its TCRdb copy is limited to in-frame clones, with some not included. V, J and clone size derive from that table, while D and trimming were established from the DNA sequence. This table has roughly 500,000 clones, about 95% appearing once. There are 14 residues in the CDR3. CDR1 is SEHNR and CDR2 is FQNEAQ in the germline V gene (reference sequence). Trimming left V 2 bases short and J 0 bases short, with 4 bases between. General study results and limits: Naive CD4 clonotype sharing across several donors was 5% to 6%. Clonotypes shared by all four donors outscored non-shared clonotypes in generation probability. Memory subsets had estimated richness that was generally smaller than that of naive subsets.

Sequenced: naive CD4+ T cells sorted from blood. Subset reported: CD45RA+ positively selected. V gene TRBV7-9 combines with J gene TRBJ2-2; D call uncertain. The origin of this receptor is a woman younger than 45 in good health. In DNA, the CDR3 is TGTGCCAGCAGCTTAAGGCCGAACACCGGGGAGCTGTTTTTT. Protein sequence: CASSLRPNTGELFF.